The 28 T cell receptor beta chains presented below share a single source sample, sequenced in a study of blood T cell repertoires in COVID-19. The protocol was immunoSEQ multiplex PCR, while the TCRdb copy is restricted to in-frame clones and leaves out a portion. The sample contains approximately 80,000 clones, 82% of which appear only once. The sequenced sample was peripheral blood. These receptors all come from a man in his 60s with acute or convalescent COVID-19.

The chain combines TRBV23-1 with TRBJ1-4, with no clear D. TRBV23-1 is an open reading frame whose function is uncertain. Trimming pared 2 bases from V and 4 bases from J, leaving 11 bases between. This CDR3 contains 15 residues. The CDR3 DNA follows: TGCGCCAGCAGTCAAGTAAAACAGAATAATGAAAAACTGTTTTTT. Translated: CASSQVKQNNEKLFF.

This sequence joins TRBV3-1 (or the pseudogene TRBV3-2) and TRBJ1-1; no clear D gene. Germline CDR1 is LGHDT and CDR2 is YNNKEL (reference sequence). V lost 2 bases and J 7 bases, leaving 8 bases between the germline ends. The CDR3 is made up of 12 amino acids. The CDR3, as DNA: TGTGCCAGCAGCCAACCCCCCCATGAAGCTTTCTTT. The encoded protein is CASSQPPHEAFF.

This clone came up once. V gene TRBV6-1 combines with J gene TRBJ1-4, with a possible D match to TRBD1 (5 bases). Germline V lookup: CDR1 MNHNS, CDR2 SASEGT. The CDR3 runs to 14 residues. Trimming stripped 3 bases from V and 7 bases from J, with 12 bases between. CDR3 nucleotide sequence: TGTGCCAGCAGTGACCAGGGTACCTCTGAAAAACTGTTTTTT. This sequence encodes CASSDQGTSEKLFF.

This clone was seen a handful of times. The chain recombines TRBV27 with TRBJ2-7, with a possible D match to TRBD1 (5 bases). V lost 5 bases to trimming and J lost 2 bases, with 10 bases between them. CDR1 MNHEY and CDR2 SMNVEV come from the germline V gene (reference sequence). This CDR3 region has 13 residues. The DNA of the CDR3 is TGTGCCAGCAGTCCCAGGGAAACCTACGAGCAGTACTTC. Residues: CASSPRETYEQYF.

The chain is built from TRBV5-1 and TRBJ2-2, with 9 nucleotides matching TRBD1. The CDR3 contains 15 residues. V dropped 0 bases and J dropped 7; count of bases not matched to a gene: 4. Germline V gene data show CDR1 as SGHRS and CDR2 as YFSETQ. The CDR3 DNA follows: TGCGCCAGCAGCTTGGCGGGACAGGGCAACGGGGAGCTGTTTTTT. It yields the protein CASSLAGQGNGELFF. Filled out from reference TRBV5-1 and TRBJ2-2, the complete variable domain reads KAGVTQTPRYLIKTRGQQVTLSCSPISGHRSVSWYQQTPGQGLQFLFEYFSETQRNKGNFPGRFSGRQFSNSRSEMNVSTLELGDSALYLCASSLAGQGNGELFFGEGSRLTVL.

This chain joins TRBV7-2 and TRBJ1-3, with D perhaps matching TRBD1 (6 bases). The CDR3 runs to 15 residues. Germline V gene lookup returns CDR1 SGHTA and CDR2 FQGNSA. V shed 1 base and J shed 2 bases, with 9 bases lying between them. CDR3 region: CASSLESGAGNTIYF. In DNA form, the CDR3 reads TGTGCCAGCAGCTTAGAGTCAGGGGCTGGAAACACCATATATTTT. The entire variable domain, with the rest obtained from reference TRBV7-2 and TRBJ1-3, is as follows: GAGVSQSPSNKVTEKGKDVELRCDPISGHTALYWYRQSLGQGLEFLIYFQGNSAPDKSGLPSDRFSAERTGGSVSTLTIQRTQQEDSAVYLCASSLESGAGNTIYFGEGSWLTVV.

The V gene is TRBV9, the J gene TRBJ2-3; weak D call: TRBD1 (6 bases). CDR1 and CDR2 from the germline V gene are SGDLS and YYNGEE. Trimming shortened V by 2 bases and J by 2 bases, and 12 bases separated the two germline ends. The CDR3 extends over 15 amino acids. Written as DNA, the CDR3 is TGTGCCAGCAGCGTCGGCCAGGGGTCCACAGATACGCAGTATTTT. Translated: CASSVGQGSTDTQYF. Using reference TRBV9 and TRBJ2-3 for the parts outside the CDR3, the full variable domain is DSGVTQTPKHLITATGQRVTLRCSPRSGDLSVYWYQQSLDQGLQFLIQYYNGEERAKGNILERFSAQQFPDLHSELNLSSLELGDSALYFCASSVGQGSTDTQYFGPGTRLTVL.

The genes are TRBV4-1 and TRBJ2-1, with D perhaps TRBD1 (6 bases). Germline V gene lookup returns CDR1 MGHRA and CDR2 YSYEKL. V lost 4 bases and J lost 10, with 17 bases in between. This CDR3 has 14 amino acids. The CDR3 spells CASSLLTGSAEQFF. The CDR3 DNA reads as TGCGCCAGCAGCCTCCTGACAGGTTCGGCGGAGCAGTTCTTC.

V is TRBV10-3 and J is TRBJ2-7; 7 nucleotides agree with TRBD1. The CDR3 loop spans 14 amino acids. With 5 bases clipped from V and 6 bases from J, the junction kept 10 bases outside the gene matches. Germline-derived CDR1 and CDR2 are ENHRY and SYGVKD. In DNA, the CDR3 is TGTGCCATCAGTTACCGACAGGGCCAAGTCGAGCAGTACTTC. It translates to CAISYRQGQVEQYF.

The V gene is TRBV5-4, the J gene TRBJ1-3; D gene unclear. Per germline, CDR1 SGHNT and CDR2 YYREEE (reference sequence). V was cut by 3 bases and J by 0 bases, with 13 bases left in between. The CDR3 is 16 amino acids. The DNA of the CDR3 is TGTGCCAGCAGCTACAGATCAGGTGTCTCTGGAAACACCATATATTTT. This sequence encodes CASSYRSGVSGNTIYF.

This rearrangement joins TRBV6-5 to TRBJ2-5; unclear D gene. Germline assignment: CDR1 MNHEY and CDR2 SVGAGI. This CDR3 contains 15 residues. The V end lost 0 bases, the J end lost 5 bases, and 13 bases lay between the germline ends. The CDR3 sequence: CASSYSSYQAETQYF. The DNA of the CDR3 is TGTGCCAGCAGTTACTCGTCCTACCAGGCGGAGACCCAGTACTTC.

The CDR3 nucleotides are TGCAGCGTGCACAGTCAGGGAAACATTCAGTACTTC. Its protein product is CSVHSQGNIQYF. This chain joins TRBV29-1 and TRBJ2-4, with a possible D match to TRBD1 (5 bases). Germline loops: CDR1 SQVTM, CDR2 ANQGSEA. The ends were cut back, 6 bases at V and 6 bases at J, with 12 bases in the middle. The CDR3 totals 12 residues. Complete variable domain (other parts from reference TRBV29-1 and TRBJ2-4): SAVISQKPSRDICQRGTSLTIQCQVDSQVTMMFWYRQQPGQSLTLIATANQGSEATYESGFVIDKFPISRPNLTFSTLTVSNMSPEDSSIYLCSVHSQGNIQYFGAGTRLSVL.

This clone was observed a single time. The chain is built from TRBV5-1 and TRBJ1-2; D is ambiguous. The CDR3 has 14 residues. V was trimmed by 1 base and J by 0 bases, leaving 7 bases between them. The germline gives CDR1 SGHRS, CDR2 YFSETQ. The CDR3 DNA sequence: TGCGCCAGCAGCTTGTCTACAGCTAACTATGGCTACACCTTC. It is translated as CASSLSTANYGYTF.

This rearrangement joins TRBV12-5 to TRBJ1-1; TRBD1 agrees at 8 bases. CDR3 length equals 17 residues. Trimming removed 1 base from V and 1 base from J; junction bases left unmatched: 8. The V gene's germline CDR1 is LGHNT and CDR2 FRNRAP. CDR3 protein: CASGLGIRQGRNTEAFF. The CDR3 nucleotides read TGTGCTAGTGGTTTGGGGATCAGACAGGGGAGGAACACTGAAGCTTTCTTT.

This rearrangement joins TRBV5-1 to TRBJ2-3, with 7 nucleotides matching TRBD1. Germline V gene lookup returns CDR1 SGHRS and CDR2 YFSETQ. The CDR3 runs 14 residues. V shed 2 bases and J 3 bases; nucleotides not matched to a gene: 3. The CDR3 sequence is CASSFGQETDTQYF. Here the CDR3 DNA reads TGCGCCAGCAGCTTTGGACAGGAAACAGATACGCAGTATTTT.

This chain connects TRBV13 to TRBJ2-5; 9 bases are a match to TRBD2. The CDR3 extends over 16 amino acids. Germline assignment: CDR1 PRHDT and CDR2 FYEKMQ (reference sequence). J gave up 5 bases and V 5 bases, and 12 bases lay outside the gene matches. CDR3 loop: CASSLLAGWGDETQYF. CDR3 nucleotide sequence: TGTGCCAGCAGCCTCCTAGCGGGATGGGGGGATGAGACCCAGTACTTC.

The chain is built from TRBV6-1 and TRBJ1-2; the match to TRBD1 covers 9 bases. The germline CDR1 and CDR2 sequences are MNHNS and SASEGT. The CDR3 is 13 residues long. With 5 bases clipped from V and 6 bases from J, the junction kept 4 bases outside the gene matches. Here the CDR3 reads CASSQQGADGYTF. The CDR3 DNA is TGTGCCAGCAGTCAACAGGGGGCAGATGGCTACACCTTC.

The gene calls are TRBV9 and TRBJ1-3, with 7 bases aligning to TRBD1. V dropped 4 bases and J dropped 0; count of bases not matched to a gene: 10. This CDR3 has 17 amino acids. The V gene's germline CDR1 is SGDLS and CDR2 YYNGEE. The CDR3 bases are TGTGCCAGCAGCCCGAGAGGACAGGCCACCTCTGGAAACACCATATATTTT. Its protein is CASSPRGQATSGNTIYF.

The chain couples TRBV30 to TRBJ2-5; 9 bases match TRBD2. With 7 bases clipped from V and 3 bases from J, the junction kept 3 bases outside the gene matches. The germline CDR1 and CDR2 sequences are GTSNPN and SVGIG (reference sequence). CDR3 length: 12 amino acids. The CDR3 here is CASLAGEETQYF. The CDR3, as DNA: TGTGCCTCGTTAGCGGGGGAAGAGACCCAGTACTTC. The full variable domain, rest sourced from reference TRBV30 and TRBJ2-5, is SQTIHQWPATLVQPVGSPLSLECTVEGTSNPNLYWYRQAAGRGLQLLFYSVGIGQISSEVPQNLSASRPQDRQFILSSKKLLLSDSGFYLCASLAGEETQYFGPGTRLLVL.

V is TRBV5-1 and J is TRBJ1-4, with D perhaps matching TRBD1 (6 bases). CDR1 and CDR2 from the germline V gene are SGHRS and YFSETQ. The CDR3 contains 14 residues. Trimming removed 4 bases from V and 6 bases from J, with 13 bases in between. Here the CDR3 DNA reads TGCGCCAGCAGCATATCAGGGGTCGATGAAAAACTGTTTTTT. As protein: CASSISGVDEKLFF.

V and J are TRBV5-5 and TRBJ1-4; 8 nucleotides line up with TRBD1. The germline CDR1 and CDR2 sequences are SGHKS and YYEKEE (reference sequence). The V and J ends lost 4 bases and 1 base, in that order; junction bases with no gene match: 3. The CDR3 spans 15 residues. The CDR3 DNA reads TGTGCCAGCAGCGTCGGACAGGGAACTAATGAAAAACTGTTTTTT. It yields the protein CASSVGQGTNEKLFF. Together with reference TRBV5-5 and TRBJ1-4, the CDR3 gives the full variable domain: DAGVTQSPTHLIKTRGQQVTLRCSPISGHKSVSWYQQVLGQGPQFIFQYYEKEERGRGNFPDRFSARQFPNYSSELNVNALLLGDSALYLCASSVGQGTNEKLFFGSGTQLSVL.

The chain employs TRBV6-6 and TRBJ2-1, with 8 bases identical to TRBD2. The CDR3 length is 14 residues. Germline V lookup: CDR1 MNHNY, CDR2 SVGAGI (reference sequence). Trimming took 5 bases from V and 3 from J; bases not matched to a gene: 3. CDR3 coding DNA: TGTGCCAGCAGTGGTAGCGGGAACTACAATGAGCAGTTCTTC. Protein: CASSGSGNYNEQFF.

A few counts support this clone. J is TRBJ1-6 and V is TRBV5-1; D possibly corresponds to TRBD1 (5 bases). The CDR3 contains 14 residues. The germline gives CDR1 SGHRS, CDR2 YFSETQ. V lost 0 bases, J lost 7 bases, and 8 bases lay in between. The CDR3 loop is CASSLGGPNSPLHF. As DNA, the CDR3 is TGCGCCAGCAGCTTGGGGGGCCCGAATTCACCCCTCCACTTT.

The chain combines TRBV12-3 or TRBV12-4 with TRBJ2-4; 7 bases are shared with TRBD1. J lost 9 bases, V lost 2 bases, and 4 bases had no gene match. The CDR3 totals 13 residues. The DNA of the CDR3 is TGTGCCAGCAGTTTATCGGGACAGACCATTCAGTACTTC. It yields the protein CASSLSGQTIQYF.

The CDR3 protein is CASRTGDTGELFF. DNA for the CDR3: TGTGCCAGCAGGACAGGTGACACCGGGGAGCTGTTTTTT. The gene calls are TRBV6-4 and TRBJ2-2; TRBD1 might be the D (6 bases). The CDR3 runs 13 residues. Looked up from germline, CDR1 is MRHNA and CDR2 is SNTAGT. Trimming pared 6 bases from V and 3 bases from J, leaving 8 bases between.

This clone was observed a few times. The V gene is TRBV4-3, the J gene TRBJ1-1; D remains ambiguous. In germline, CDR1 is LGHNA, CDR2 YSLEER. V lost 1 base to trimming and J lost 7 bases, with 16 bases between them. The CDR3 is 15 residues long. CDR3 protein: CASSQGASRGGEAFF. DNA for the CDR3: TGCGCCAGCAGCCAAGGAGCGTCCCGGGGAGGTGAAGCTTTCTTT.

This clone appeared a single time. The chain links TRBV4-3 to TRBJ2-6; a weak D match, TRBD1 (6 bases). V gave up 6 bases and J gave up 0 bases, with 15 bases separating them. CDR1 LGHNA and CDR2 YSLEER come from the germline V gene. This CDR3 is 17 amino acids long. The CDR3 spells CASSPGQIVSGANVLTF. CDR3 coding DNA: TGCGCCAGCAGTCCCGGACAGATAGTCTCTGGGGCCAACGTCCTGACTTTC.

CDR3 residues: CASSLRVFSTDTQYF. CDR3 sequence (DNA): TGTGCCAGCAGTCTGAGGGTCTTTAGTACAGATACGCAGTATTTT. The gene calls are TRBV3-1 (or the pseudogene TRBV3-2) and TRBJ2-3; D is perhaps TRBD2 (5 bases). The CDR3 loop spans 15 amino acids. Germline lookup yields CDR1 LGHDT and CDR2 YNNKEL (reference sequence). The V end was cut by 6 bases, the J end by 3 bases, with 16 bases between.